The 32 T cell receptor beta chains below were found in one sample sequenced in a study of blood T cell repertoires in COVID-19. Using immunoSEQ multiplex PCR, the repertoire was profiled, and TCRdb retains in-frame clones only, with some absent. The repertoire holds some 100,000 clones, roughly 80% seen once, with 12% in the top ten. The specimen sequenced was peripheral blood. The receptors were sampled from a woman in her seventies with active or convalescent COVID-19.

On this clone: The sample has other DNA sequences that encode this CDR3 too. The chain carries TRBV6-5 and TRBJ2-1; perhaps TRBD1 as D (5 bases). Germline V lookup: CDR1 MNHEY, CDR2 SVGAGI. The CDR3 consists of 14 residues. Trimming pared 0 bases from V and 3 bases from J, leaving 6 bases between. The CDR3 region is CASSYSQGYNEQFF. As DNA, the CDR3 is TGTGCCAGCAGTTACTCCCAGGGCTACAATGAGCAGTTCTTC.

This clone has just one count. This chain connects TRBV5-1 to TRBJ2-3, with D unclear. Trimming took off 0 bases at V and 1 base at J, with 6 bases between the two ends. This CDR3 has 14 amino acids. Germline V gene sequence: CDR1 SGHRS, CDR2 YFSETQ. CDR3 nucleotide sequence: TGCGCCAGCAGCTTGGGACTTGGCACAGATACGCAGTATTTT. Protein: CASSLGLGTDTQYF.

As DNA, the CDR3 is TGTGCCAGCAAGGTGGACAGCAGAAATGAAAAACTGTTTTTT. It encodes CASKVDSRNEKLFF. This chain uses TRBV7-2 with TRBJ1-4, with D tentatively TRBD1 (6 bases). The CDR3 runs to 14 residues. The V gene's germline CDR1 is SGHTA and CDR2 FQGNSA. The ends were cut back, 7 bases at V and 5 bases at J, with 14 bases in the middle. The full variable domain, in which reference TRBV7-2 and TRBJ1-4 provide the parts outside the CDR3, is GAGVSQSPSNKVTEKGKDVELRCDPISGHTALYWYRQSLGQGLEFLIYFQGNSAPDKSGLPSDRFSAERTGGSVSTLTIQRTQQEDSAVYLCASKVDSRNEKLFFGSGTQLSVL.

V is TRBV11-2 and J is TRBJ1-2; D is uncertain. From germline, CDR1 is SGHAT and CDR2 FQNNGV. V was clipped by 7 bases and J by 2 bases, with 17 bases between them. There are 15 residues in the CDR3. CDR3 DNA sequence: TGTGCCAGCATCTTCCCATTCCGGGGAAACTATGGCTACACCTTC. It translates to CASIFPFRGNYGYTF.

V is TRBV11-2 and J is TRBJ1-3, with D unclear. This CDR3 has 14 amino acids. V was shortened by 1 base and J by 1 base, with 5 bases between the two germline ends. Looked up from germline, CDR1 is SGHAT and CDR2 is FQNNGV. The CDR3, as DNA: TGTGCCAGCAGCTTAGTGAGGTCTGGAAACACCATATATTTT. Amino acid sequence: CASSLVRSGNTIYF.

In its sample, this clone was seen once. The CDR3 sequence: CASTQMGAQSYGYTF. The CDR3 DNA reads TGTGCCAGCACCCAGATGGGGGCTCAAAGCTATGGCTACACCTTC. The chain uses TRBV5-4 and TRBJ1-2; D is perhaps TRBD1 (6 bases). The length of the CDR3 is 15 residues. V shed 6 bases and J shed 4 bases, with 19 bases lying between them. Germline V CDR1 and CDR2: SGHNT, YYREEE (reference sequence). Drawing the rest from reference TRBV5-4 and TRBJ1-2, the complete variable domain is ETGVTQSPTHLIKTRGQQVTLRCSSQSGHNTVSWYQQALGQGPQFIFQYYREEENGRGNFPPRFSGLQFPNYSSELNVNALELDDSALYLCASTQMGAQSYGYTFGSGTRLTVV.

V usage is TRBV6-2 or TRBV6-3 and J usage is TRBJ2-7; 7 bases fit TRBD1. CDR3 length equals 14 residues. The germline V gene has CDR1 MNHEY and CDR2 SVGEGT. V shed 6 bases, J shed 3 bases, and the junction held 8 bases outside the gene matches. The CDR3 nucleotides read TGTGCCAGCAGCAAGGGACAGCTTTACTACGAGCAGTACTTC. It yields the protein CASSKGQLYYEQYF.

The rearrangement joins TRBV7-8 to TRBJ2-7, with TRBD1 matching over 9 bases. The CDR3 is 18 amino acids. CDR1 SGHVS and CDR2 FQNEAQ come from the germline V gene. The J segment lost 4 bases and the V segment lost 2 bases, leaving 15 bases of the junction unmatched. This CDR3 is CASSLSLVFGTGNYEQYF. The CDR3 nucleotides are TGTGCCAGCAGCTTAAGTTTAGTCTTTGGGACAGGGAATTACGAGCAGTACTTC.

The chain links TRBV24-1 to TRBJ1-2; tentative D call: TRBD1 (5 bases). Germline-derived CDR1 and CDR2 are KGHDR and SFDVKD. The CDR3 has 14 residues. Trimming took 1 base from V and 3 from J, leaving 8 bases between them. This chain's CDR3 is CATSDFGRDYGYTF. CDR3 coding DNA: TGTGCCACCAGTGATTTCGGCAGGGACTATGGCTACACCTTC.

V gene TRBV7-8 combines with J gene TRBJ2-1; 10 positions agree with TRBD1. With V trimmed by 3 bases and J by 8 bases, 4 bases remained unmatched. This CDR3 region has 14 residues. Germline CDR1 SGHVS, CDR2 FQNEAQ. CDR3 bases: TGTGCCAGCAGCTTCGGGACAGGGGAGGATGAGCAGTTCTTC. Protein sequence: CASSFGTGEDEQFF.

The chain uses TRBV24-1 and TRBJ2-3; TRBD2 matches 9 bases. The trim removed 4 bases at V and 4 bases at J, leaving 8 bases unmatched. Germline lookup yields CDR1 KGHDR and CDR2 SFDVKD. This CDR3 contains 16 residues. The CDR3 spells CATSDPRAGGADTQYF. CDR3 DNA sequence: TGTGCCACCAGTGACCCAAGGGCGGGAGGGGCAGATACGCAGTATTTT.

The rearrangement links TRBV4-1 to TRBJ2-5; D is ambiguous. Between the trimmed V and J ends, which lost 0 bases and 3 bases, there was a span of 8 bases. Germline assignment: CDR1 MGHRA and CDR2 YSYEKL. This CDR3 has 14 amino acids. The CDR3 nucleotides read TGCGCCAGCAGCCAAGATCGGAGTGAAGAGACCCAGTACTTC. Translation: CASSQDRSEETQYF.

This clone was picked up a small number of times. The V and J genes are TRBV19 and TRBJ1-1, with 7 bases identical to TRBD1. Germline-derived CDR1 and CDR2 are LNHDA and SQIVND (reference sequence). V lost 7 bases, J lost 4 bases, and 12 bases stayed unmatched. The CDR3 has 15 amino acids. CDR3 amino acids: CASTNRGLVSTEAFF. The CDR3 DNA sequence: TGTGCCAGTACAAACAGGGGTCTGGTGTCCACTGAAGCTTTCTTT.

V gene TRBV11-2 combines with J gene TRBJ2-3, with TRBD2 identical over 8 bases. The CDR3 runs to 16 residues. The germline CDR1 and CDR2 sequences are SGHAT and FQNNGV. J was trimmed by 1 base and V by 1 base; bases with no gene match: 4. The DNA of the CDR3 is TGTGCCAGCAGCTTAGTAAGCGGGGGCGGCACAGATACGCAGTATTTT. Residues: CASSLVSGGGTDTQYF.

The CDR3 DNA sequence: TGTGCCAGCAGCCCATACGGGACAGGGAGCAATTCACCCCTCCACTTT. This sequence encodes CASSPYGTGSNSPLHF. The chain recombines TRBV7-2 with TRBJ1-6, with 9 bases lining up with TRBD1. V lost 5 bases, J lost 7 bases, and 9 bases stayed unmatched. CDR3 size: 16 residues. From germline, CDR1 is SGHTA and CDR2 FQGNSA.

The chain has TRBV24-1 and TRBJ1-5, with D tentatively TRBD1 (6 bases). Germline CDR1 is KGHDR and CDR2 is SFDVKD. With 6 bases removed from V and 5 bases from J, the gap between germline ends came to 13 bases. The CDR3 extends over 14 amino acids. CDR3 bases: TGTGCCACCAGTAGGACAGCAAGCGATCAGCCCCAGCATTTT. It yields the protein CATSRTASDQPQHF.

V and J are TRBV28 and TRBJ1-4; D gene ambiguous. The CDR3 has 16 residues. V lost 5 bases to trimming and J lost 6 bases, with 19 bases between them. The germline CDR1 and CDR2 sequences are MDHEN and SYDVKM. CDR3 amino acids: CASSPGFGRIYEKLFF. The CDR3 coding sequence is TGTGCCAGCAGTCCGGGGTTCGGCAGGATATATGAAAAACTGTTTTTT.

The chain joins TRBV5-4 to TRBJ1-1; weak D call: TRBD1 (5 bases). The CDR3 is 14 residues long. Germline-derived CDR1 and CDR2 are SGHNT and YYREEE (reference sequence). The V gene lost 0 bases and the J gene lost 1 base, with 7 bases spanning the gap. The CDR3 loop is CASSLEQGNTEAFF. The CDR3 DNA is TGTGCCAGCAGCTTGGAGCAGGGGAACACTGAAGCTTTCTTT.

The genes are TRBV19 and TRBJ2-2; a possible D gene is TRBD1 (6 bases). In germline, CDR1 is LNHDA, CDR2 SQIVND (reference sequence). V was shortened by 5 bases and J by 3 bases, with 16 bases between the two germline ends. This CDR3 region has 16 residues. CDR3 protein: CASSFRRTDDTGELFF. The CDR3 DNA follows: TGTGCCAGTAGTTTCCGAAGGACAGATGACACCGGGGAGCTGTTTTTT.

The chain combines TRBV3-1 (or the pseudogene TRBV3-2) with TRBJ2-2, with D perhaps TRBD1 (5 bases). This CDR3 spans 14 amino acids. Germline loops: CDR1 LGHDT, CDR2 YNNKEL (reference sequence). Deletions cut 4 bases from V and 7 bases from J, with 13 bases between. This chain's CDR3 is CASSLRELGGELFF. The CDR3 bases are TGTGCCAGCAGCCTCAGGGAATTGGGCGGGGAGCTGTTTTTT.

The rearrangement links TRBV18 to TRBJ2-1; TRBD2 is a possible D gene (6 bases). Germline assignment: CDR1 KGHSH and CDR2 LQKENI. The CDR3 length is 15 residues. V was shortened by 0 bases and J by 10 bases, with 16 bases between the two germline ends. The CDR3 DNA reads TGTGCCAGCTCACCACCGGGACTTCCTCCTTTAGAGCAGTTCTTC. Its translation is CASSPPGLPPLEQFF.

This chain joins TRBV6-1 and TRBJ1-4; D gene uncertain. CDR3 length: 12 residues. In germline, CDR1 is MNHNS, CDR2 SASEGT. V shed 2 bases and J shed 8 bases, with 6 bases lying between them. CDR3: CASSETLEKLFF. CDR3 nucleotide sequence: TGTGCCAGCAGTGAAACTCTGGAAAAACTGTTTTTT.

The chain joins TRBV5-1 to TRBJ1-1; D is uncertain. CDR1 SGHRS and CDR2 YFSETQ come from the germline V gene. The CDR3 runs 15 residues. Trimming shortened V by 4 bases and J by 4 bases, and 17 bases separated the two germline ends. The CDR3 protein is CASSPTILHGTEAFF. The CDR3, as DNA: TGCGCCAGCAGCCCCACGATACTCCACGGCACTGAAGCTTTCTTT.

The chain has TRBV5-1 and TRBJ2-2, with TRBD1 matching over 9 bases. The junction had 5 bases not matched to a gene; V was cut back by 4 bases and J by 4 bases. Germline assignment: CDR1 SGHRS and CDR2 YFSETQ. The CDR3 runs 15 residues. The CDR3 region has the DNA TGCGCCAGCAGCGAGGACAGGGGTATCACCGGGGAGCTGTTTTTT. Protein sequence: CASSEDRGITGELFF.

This sequence joins TRBV9 and TRBJ2-1; tentative D call: TRBD1 (6 bases). The CDR3 covers 14 residues. V lost 0 bases and J lost 6, with 10 bases in between. CDR1 SGDLS and CDR2 YYNGEE come from the germline V gene. The CDR3 bases are TGTGCCAGCAGCGTAGGGGGGCACCCCAATGAGCAGTTCTTC. Translating it yields CASSVGGHPNEQFF.

As to this clone: The sample carries other DNA sequences with the same CDR3. This sequence joins TRBV28 and TRBJ1-2; D is perhaps TRBD1 (5 bases). The CDR3 totals 14 residues. Deletions cut 5 bases from V and 3 bases from J, with 13 bases between. Germline V gives CDR1 MDHEN, CDR2 SYDVKM. The DNA for the CDR3 is TGTGCCAGCAGTCTACGGCAGGGCTACTATGGCTACACCTTC. The encoded protein is CASSLRQGYYGYTF.

This clone was counted a single time. This chain's CDR3 is CASSPRRGDEAFF. The CDR3 DNA follows: TGTGCCAGCTCACCAAGGCGGGGAGATGAAGCTTTCTTT. The chain employs TRBV18 and TRBJ1-1; D is uncertain. Germline V gene lookup returns CDR1 KGHSH and CDR2 LQKENI. V was pared by 2 bases and J by 7 bases, with 11 bases between. This CDR3 has 13 amino acids.

The rearrangement uses TRBV18 and TRBJ1-1; 9 nucleotides line up with TRBD1. The junction had 9 bases not matched to a gene; V was cut back by 9 bases and J by 1 base. Germline CDR1 KGHSH, CDR2 LQKENI. The CDR3 totals 15 residues. CDR3 nucleotide sequence: TGTGCCAGTTCAACAGGGGGCGCAGGGAACACTGAAGCTTTCTTT. Translated: CASSTGGAGNTEAFF.

This clone appeared a few times. This chain links TRBV20-1 with TRBJ1-5; 8 bases fit TRBD1. The junction had 4 bases not matched to a gene; V was cut back by 3 bases and J by 0 bases. The CDR3 has 15 amino acids. The germline gives CDR1 DFQATT, CDR2 SNEGSKA (reference sequence). The CDR3 DNA follows: TGCAGTGCTAGTCTCGGACAGGGTAGCAATCAGCCCCAGCATTTT. It specifies CSASLGQGSNQPQHF.

V usage is TRBV19 and J usage is TRBJ1-6; D unresolved. This CDR3 spans 18 amino acids. Per germline, CDR1 LNHDA and CDR2 SQIVND (reference sequence). V dropped 3 bases and J dropped 5 bases, with 20 bases sitting between them. CDR3: CASSISAGMGSHNSPLHF. Here the CDR3 DNA reads TGTGCCAGTAGTATCTCCGCAGGAATGGGGAGCCATAATTCACCCCTCCACTTT. Based on the CDR3 plus reference TRBV19 and TRBJ1-6, the full variable domain is DGGITQSPKYLFRKEGQNVTLSCEQNLNHDAMYWYRQDPGQGLRLIYYSQIVNDFQKGDIAEGYSVSREKKESFPLTVTSAQKNPTAFYLCASSISAGMGSHNSPLHFGNGTRLTVT.

CDR3 protein: CSVEVGLAVSYNEQFF. The CDR3 coding sequence is TGCAGCGTTGAAGTCGGACTAGCGGTATCCTACAATGAGCAGTTCTTC. The V call is TRBV29-1, the J call TRBJ2-1; TRBD2 matches 10 bases. The CDR3 is made up of 16 amino acids. Germline V gives CDR1 SQVTM, CDR2 ANQGSEA. The junction had 4 bases not matched to a gene; V was cut back by 1 base and J by 1 base.

The chain uses TRBV5-1 and TRBJ1-4, with 10 bases that match TRBD1. Unmatched junction bases numbered 8, after V lost 0 bases and J lost 6 bases. From germline, CDR1 is SGHRS and CDR2 YFSETQ. The CDR3 contains 17 residues. CDR3 amino acids: CASSLGQGAGMYEKLFF. In nucleotides, the CDR3 is TGCGCCAGCAGCTTGGGACAGGGGGCAGGGATGTATGAAAAACTGTTTTTT.